The 4 T cell receptor beta chains reported below all come from one sample, sequenced in a study of shared clonotypes between healthy human individuals. Terminally differentiated effector memory CD45RA+ cells were excluded by CCR7 positive selection of CD45RO-negative cells. Assay used: immunoSEQ multiplex PCR; TCRdb lists only in-frame clones, some missing. The repertoire holds around 610,000 clones, roughly 96% seen once, with roughly 0.1% in the top ten. Specimen: naive CD8+ T cells sorted from blood. These TCRs come from a woman in her thirties in good health.

CDR3 region: CAWEGGAGETQYF. The CDR3 DNA reads TGTGCCTGGGAAGGAGGAGCGGGGGAGACCCAGTACTTC. The V call is TRBV30, the J call TRBJ2-5; 7 bases are shared with TRBD2. The CDR3 has 13 residues. The V gene's germline CDR1 is GTSNPN and CDR2 SVGIG (reference sequence). Trimming took 5 bases from V and 5 from J; bases not matched to a gene: 8.

This sequence joins TRBV5-6 and TRBJ2-3; D is tentatively TRBD1 or TRBD2 (5 bases each). The CDR3 contains 14 residues. Germline lookup yields CDR1 SGHDT and CDR2 YYEEEE. With 4 bases removed from V and 3 bases from J, the gap between germline ends came to 12 bases. The CDR3, as DNA: TGTGCCAGCAGCCTGGGGGTCGGAACAGATACGCAGTATTTT. Its translation is CASSLGVGTDTQYF.

The chain carries TRBV6-6 and TRBJ1-2, with D maybe TRBD1 (5 bases). V was shortened by 2 bases and J by 5 bases, with 12 bases between the two germline ends. This CDR3 spans 14 amino acids. CDR1 is MNHNY and CDR2 is SVGAGI in the germline V gene (reference sequence). For the CDR3, the DNA is TGTGCCAGCAGTTACCCAAGGACACCTTATGGCTACACCTTC. As protein: CASSYPRTPYGYTF.

CDR3 loop: CASSPPRTGTAYEQYF. CDR3 bases: TGTGCCAGCTCACCACCGAGGACAGGGACCGCCTACGAGCAGTACTTC. The chain is built from TRBV18 and TRBJ2-7, with TRBD1 matching 8 bases. Trimming cost V 0 bases and J 2 bases; bases outside gene matches: 6. This CDR3 comprises 16 residues. CDR1 and CDR2 from the germline V gene are KGHSH and LQKENI. The variable domain in full, completed from reference TRBV18 and TRBJ2-7, reads NAGVMQNPRHLVRRRGQEARLRCSPMKGHSHVYWYRQLPEEGLKFMVYLQKENIIDESGMPKERFSAEFPKEGPSILRIQQVVRGDSAAYFCASSPPRTGTAYEQYFGPGTRLTVT.